This T cell receptor beta chain was observed in a study of T-cell memory formation after mild COVID-19. Each CDR3 protein is one row after TCRdb ran MiXCR on the 5' RACE reads. Among roughly 200,000 distinct CDR3 sequences listed, around 15% were seen once. Germline V gives CDR1 SEHNR, CDR2 FQNEAQ (reference sequence). V was trimmed by 4 bases and J by 7 bases, leaving 5 bases between them. This CDR3 is built from 11 residues. Sequenced: PBMCs or a T cell subset sorted from them (not recorded which). The clonotype originates from an adult woman who had mild COVID-19 (a few samples of this study predate the infection). Cell type and time point are not known. The J gene is TRBJ1-3, the V gene TRBV7-9; unclear D gene. The CDR3 sequence: CASSSSNTIYF. CDR3 nucleotides: TGTGCCAGCAGCTCTAGTAACACCATATATTTT. Full variable domain (rest looked up from reference TRBV7-9 and TRBJ1-3): DTGVSQNPRHKITKRGQNVTFRCDPISEHNRLYWYRQTLGQGPEFLTYFQNEAQLEKSRLLSDRFSAERPKGSFSTLEIQRTEQGDSAMYLCASSSSNTIYFGEGSWLTVV.